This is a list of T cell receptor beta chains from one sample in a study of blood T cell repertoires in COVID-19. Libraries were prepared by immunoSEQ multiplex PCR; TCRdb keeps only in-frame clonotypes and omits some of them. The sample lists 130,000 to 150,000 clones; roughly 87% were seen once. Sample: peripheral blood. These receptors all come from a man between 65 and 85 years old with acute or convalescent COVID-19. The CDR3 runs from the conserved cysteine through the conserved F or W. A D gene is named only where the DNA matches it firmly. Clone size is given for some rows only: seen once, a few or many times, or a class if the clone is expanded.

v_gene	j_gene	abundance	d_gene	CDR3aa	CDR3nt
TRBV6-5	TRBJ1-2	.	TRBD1	CASGTGRGGYTF	TGTGCCAGTGGGACAGGGCGGGGTGGCTACACCTTC
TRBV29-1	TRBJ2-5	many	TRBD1	CSVEFGTEYQETQYF	TGCAGCGTTGAATTCGGGACAGAGTACCAAGAGACCCAGTACTTC
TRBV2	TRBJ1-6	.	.	CASSDVAGSPLHF	TGTGCCAGCAGTGATGTGGCGGGTTCACCCCTCCACTTT
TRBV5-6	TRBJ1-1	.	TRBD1	CASAWGTQGGTEAFF	TGTGCCAGCGCCTGGGGGACGCAGGGGGGCACTGAAGCTTTCTTT
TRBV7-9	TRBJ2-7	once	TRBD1	CASSWGTGYEQYF	TGTGCCAGCAGCTGGGGGACAGGGTACGAGCAGTACTTC
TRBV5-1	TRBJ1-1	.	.	CASSLAPRVENTEAFF	TGCGCCAGCAGCTTGGCCCCCAGGGTGGAGAACACTGAAGCTTTCTTT
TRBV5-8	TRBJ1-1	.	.	CASSFRPGEAFF	TGTGCCAGCAGCTTTCGGCCGGGGGAAGCTTTCTTT
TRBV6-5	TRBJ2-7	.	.	CASTGQAFWEQYF	TGTGCCAGCACAGGGCAGGCCTTTTGGGAGCAGTACTTC
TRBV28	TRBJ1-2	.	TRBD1	CASTLMGQGNYGYTF	TGTGCCAGCACCCTAATGGGACAGGGCAACTATGGCTACACCTTC
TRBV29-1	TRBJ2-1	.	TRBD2	CSVMTSGSFNEQFF	TGCAGCGTGATGACTAGCGGGAGTTTCAATGAGCAGTTCTTC
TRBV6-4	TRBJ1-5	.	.	CASSRLGGQPQHF	TGTGCCAGCAGCCGACTCGGAGGACAGCCCCAGCATTTT
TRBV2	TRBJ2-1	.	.	CASRGLNNEQFF	TGTGCCAGCAGGGGACTCAACAATGAGCAGTTCTTC
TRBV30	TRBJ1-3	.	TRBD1	CAWSGDRRNGNTIYF	TGTGCCTGGAGTGGGGACAGACGAAATGGAAACACCATATATTTT
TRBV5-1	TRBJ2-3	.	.	CASKEPAGDTQYF	TGCGCCAGCAAGGAGCCCGCGGGGGATACGCAGTATTTT
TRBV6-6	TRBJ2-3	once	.	CASTIRGGTDTQYF	TGTGCCAGCACCATAAGAGGTGGCACAGATACGCAGTATTTT
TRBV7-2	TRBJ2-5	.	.	CASSLNAQETQYF	TGTGCCAGCAGCTTAAACGCGCAAGAGACCCAGTACTTC
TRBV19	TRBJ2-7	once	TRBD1	CASSPGQGAHEQYF	TGTGCCAGTAGTCCAGGACAGGGGGCGCACGAGCAGTACTTC